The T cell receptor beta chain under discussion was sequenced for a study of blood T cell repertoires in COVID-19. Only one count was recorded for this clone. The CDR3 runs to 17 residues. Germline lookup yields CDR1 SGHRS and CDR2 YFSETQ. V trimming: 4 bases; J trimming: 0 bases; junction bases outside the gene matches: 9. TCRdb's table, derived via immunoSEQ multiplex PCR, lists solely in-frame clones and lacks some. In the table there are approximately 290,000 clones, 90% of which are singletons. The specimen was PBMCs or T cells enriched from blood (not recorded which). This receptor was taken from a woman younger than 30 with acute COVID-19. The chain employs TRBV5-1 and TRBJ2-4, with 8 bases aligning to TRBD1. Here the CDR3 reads CASSPEDRALAKNIQYF. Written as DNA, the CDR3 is TGCGCCAGCAGCCCAGAGGACAGGGCCCTAGCCAAAAACATTCAGTACTTC.